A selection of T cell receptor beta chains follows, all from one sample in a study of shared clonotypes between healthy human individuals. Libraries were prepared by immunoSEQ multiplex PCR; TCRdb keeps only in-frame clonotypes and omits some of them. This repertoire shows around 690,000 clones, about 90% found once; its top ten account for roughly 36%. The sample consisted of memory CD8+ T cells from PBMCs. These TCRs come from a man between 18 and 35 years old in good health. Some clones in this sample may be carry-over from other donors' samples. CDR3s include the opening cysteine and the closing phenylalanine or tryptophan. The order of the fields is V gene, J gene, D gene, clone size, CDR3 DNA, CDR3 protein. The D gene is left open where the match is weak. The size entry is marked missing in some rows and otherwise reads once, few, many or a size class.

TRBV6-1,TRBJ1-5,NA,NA,TGTGCCAGCAGTGGAAGAGGTAGCAATCAGCCCCAGCATTTT,CASSGRGSNQPQHF
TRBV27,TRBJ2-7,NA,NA,TGTGCCAGCAGTTGGGGACAAACCTACGAGCAGTACTTC,CASSWGQTYEQYF
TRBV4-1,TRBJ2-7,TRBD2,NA,TGCGCCAGCAGCCAACTAGCGGGAGGGTCGGCCTACGAGCAGTACTTC,CASSQLAGGSAYEQYF
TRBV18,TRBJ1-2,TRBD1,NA,TGTGCCAGCTCACCCGACAGGGATGGCTACACCTTC,CASSPDRDGYTF
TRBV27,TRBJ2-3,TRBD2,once,TGTGCCAGCAGTTTATTAGCGGGAGGGCCTAGCACAGATACGCAGTATTTT,CASSLLAGGPSTDTQYF
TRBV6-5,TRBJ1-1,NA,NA,TGTGCCAGCAGTTGGGGCCGAAAAGACACTGAAGCTTTCTTT,CASSWGRKDTEAFF
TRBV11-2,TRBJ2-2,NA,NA,TGTGCCAGCAGCCCGCAGCGAAACACCGGGGAGCTGTTTTTT,CASSPQRNTGELFF
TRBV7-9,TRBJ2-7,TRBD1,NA,TGTGCCAGCAGCTTATTAATGATTGGGGACAGGGATTACGAGCAGTACTTC,CASSLLMIGDRDYEQYF
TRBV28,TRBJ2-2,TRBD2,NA,TGTGCCAGCAGGCTGGGGGGAGGGCCGACCGGGGAGCTGTTTTTT,CASRLGGGPTGELFF
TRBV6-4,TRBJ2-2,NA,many,TGTGCCAGCAGTGACTCATACACCGGGGAGCTGTTTTTT,CASSDSYTGELFF
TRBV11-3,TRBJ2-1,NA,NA,TGTGCCAGCAGCAGATGGGGGGACAATGAGCAGTTCTTC,CASSRWGDNEQFF
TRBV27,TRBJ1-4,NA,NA,TGTGCCAGCGAGGGGTCGTATCGAACTAATGAAAAACTGTTTTTT,CASEGSYRTNEKLFF
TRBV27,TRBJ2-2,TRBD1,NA,TGTGCCAGCCATCACGGGCCGGGACAGGCAAACGGGGAGCTGTTTTTT,CASHHGPGQANGELFF
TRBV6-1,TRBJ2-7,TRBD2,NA,TGTGCCAGCAGTGCCGGAAGGAGGGTAGTGACTAGCGGGAACTACGAGCAGTACTTC,CASSAGRRVVTSGNYEQYF
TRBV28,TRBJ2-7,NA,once,TGTGCCAGCAGTTTAAGAGGGGTTATCTACGAGCAGTACTTC,CASSLRGVIYEQYF
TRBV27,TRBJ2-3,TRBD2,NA,TGTGCCAGCGGGTCAGGACTAGCGGGAGAGACAGCCACAGATACGCAGTATTTT,CASGSGLAGETATDTQYF
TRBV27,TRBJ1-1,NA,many,TGTGCCAGCAGTTCATATCGACAGGACTTAAACACTGAAGCTTTCTTT,CASSSYRQDLNTEAFF
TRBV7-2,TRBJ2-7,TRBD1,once,TGTGCCAGCAGCTTAACCCGGGACAGGGCGTACTACGAGCAGTACTTC,CASSLTRDRAYYEQYF
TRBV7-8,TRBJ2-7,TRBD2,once,TGTGCCAGCAGCCCCCGGGTAGCGGGGGACTCCTACGAGCAGTACTTC,CASSPRVAGDSYEQYF
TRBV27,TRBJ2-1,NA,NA,TGTGCCAGCAGTTCATTAGCAGGGCCCTACAATGAGCAGTTCTTC,CASSSLAGPYNEQFF
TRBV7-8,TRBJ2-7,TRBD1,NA,TGTGCCAGCAGCTTAGCCCTGGACAGGCCCACCTACGAGCAGTACTTC,CASSLALDRPTYEQYF
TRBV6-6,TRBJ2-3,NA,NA,TGTGCCAGCAGTTACTCGACTAGAACCACAGATACGCAGTATTTT,CASSYSTRTTDTQYF
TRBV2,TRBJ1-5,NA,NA,TGTGCCAGCAGCGAGGGACCGGGCAGCAATCAGCCCCAGCATTTT,CASSEGPGSNQPQHF
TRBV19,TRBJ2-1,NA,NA,TGTGCCAGTAGTATCAAATCGGATGAGCAGTTCTTC,CASSIKSDEQFF
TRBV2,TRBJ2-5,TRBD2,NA,TGTGCCAGCAGCCCATCCCCGGGGGGAGGGGAGACCCAGTACTTC,CASSPSPGGGETQYF
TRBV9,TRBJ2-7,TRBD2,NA,TGTGCCAGCAGCGTAGGAATCGGGGACTACTCCCACGAGCAGTACTTC,CASSVGIGDYSHEQYF
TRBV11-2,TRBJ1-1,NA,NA,TGTGCCAGCAGCTTAGGGACGGTCAAAGCTTTCTTT,CASSLGTVKAFF
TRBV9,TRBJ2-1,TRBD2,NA,TGTGCCAGCAGCGTAGATCCGCGGTGGGGTGGAGCGGGAGGCTACAATGAGCAGTTCTTC,CASSVDPRWGGAGGYNEQFF
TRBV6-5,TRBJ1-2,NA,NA,TGTGCCAGCAGCCGGCGAACAGGGTTCTATGGCTACACCTTC,CASSRRTGFYGYTF
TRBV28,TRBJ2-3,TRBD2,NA,TGTGCCAGCAGTTTACCGGGAGGGCCAGAAACAGATACGCAGTATTTT,CASSLPGGPETDTQYF
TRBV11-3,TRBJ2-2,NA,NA,TGTGCCAGCAGCTTAGGTCCCCGGGGGTTAGGCACCGGGGAGCTGTTTTTT,CASSLGPRGLGTGELFF
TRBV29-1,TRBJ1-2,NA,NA,TGCAGCGTTACTGGGGGGGAAGCTAACTATGGCTACACCTTC,CSVTGGEANYGYTF
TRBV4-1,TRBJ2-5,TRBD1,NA,TGCGCCAGCAGCCAAGAGGACAGGACCCAAGAGACCCAGTACTTC,CASSQEDRTQETQYF
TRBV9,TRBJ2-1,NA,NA,TGTGCCAGCAGCGTGGGGCGAGCCCGGGACAATGAGCAGTTCTTC,CASSVGRARDNEQFF
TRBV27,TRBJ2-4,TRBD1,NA,TGTGCCAGCAGCCCTTCGGACAGGGTGGGTCAGTACTTC,CASSPSDRVGQYF
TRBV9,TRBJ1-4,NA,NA,TGTGCCAGCAGCGTAGGCAATAGGGTAGCTAATGAAAAACTGTTTTTT,CASSVGNRVANEKLFF
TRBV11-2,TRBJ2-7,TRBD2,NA,TGTGCCAGCAGCGCGCGGACCGGGGGGTCCTACGAGCAGTACTTC,CASSARTGGSYEQYF
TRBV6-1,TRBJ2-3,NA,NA,TGTGCCAGTTCGAACACAGATACGCAGTATTTT,CASSNTDTQYF
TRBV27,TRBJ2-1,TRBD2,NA,TGTGCCAGCAGTCCCCTAGCTAGCGGGAGTACTTATGAGCAGTTCTTC,CASSPLASGSTYEQFF
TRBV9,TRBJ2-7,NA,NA,TGTGCCAGCAGCGTAGGATCCTCCTACGAGCAGTACTTC,CASSVGSSYEQYF
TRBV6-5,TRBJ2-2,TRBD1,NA,TGTGCCAGCAGTTACTCGACAGGGGAGTATGCCGGGGAGCTGTTTTTT,CASSYSTGEYAGELFF
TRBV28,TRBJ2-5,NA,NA,TGTGCCAGCAGTTTTTTTGGTAGCAGCCAAGAGACCCAGTACTTC,CASSFFGSSQETQYF
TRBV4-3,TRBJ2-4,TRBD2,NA,TGCGCCAGCAGCCAAGAAGGTGGCGGGGGATTTAAAAACATTCAGTACTTC,CASSQEGGGGFKNIQYF
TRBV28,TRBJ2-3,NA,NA,TGTGCCAGCAGTTTACTGCGGGCCACTCTGGATACGCAGTATTTT,CASSLLRATLDTQYF
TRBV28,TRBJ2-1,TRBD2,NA,TGTGCCAGCAGGGAAGCGGGGAGCTCCTACAATGAGCAGTTCTTC,CASREAGSSYNEQFF
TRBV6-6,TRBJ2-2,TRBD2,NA,TGTGCCAGCGGTACGCGGGAGGGCCGGTTCGGGGAGCTGTTTTTT,CASGTREGRFGELFF
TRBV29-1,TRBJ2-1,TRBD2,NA,TGCAGCGTGGTGCGGGAGCCCTCCTACAATGAGCAGTTCTTC,CSVVREPSYNEQFF